This TCR beta chain was recorded in a study of shared clonotypes between healthy human individuals. Study-wide findings and caveats: Generation probabilities were higher for clonotypes shared across all four sorted-subset donors than for unshared ones. Among donors, sharing of clonotypes was expected to be affected by sequencing depth.

On this clone: What it recognizes is unknown.

Germline V CDR1 and CDR2: MGHRA, YSYEKL. The CDR3 spans 17 residues. V lost 3 bases to trimming and J lost 1 base; unmatched junction nucleotides: 9. An assay was performed, and its level was deep. TCRdb keeps only in-frame clones here, not all; method: immunoSEQ multiplex PCR. The sample includes approximately 2,200,000 clones, around 93% of them seen just once. The naive CD8 subset, CD45RO-negative cells positively selected for CCR7, excluded terminally differentiated effector memory CD45RA+ cells. The sequence derives from a man aged 18 to 30 in good health. Some clones in this sample may be carry-over from other donors' samples. The sequencing sample was made of naive CD8+ T cells from PBMCs. This chain connects TRBV4-1 to TRBJ2-1, with TRBD1 matching 7 bases. CDR3 sequence reads: CASSQSPDRISYNEQFF. In DNA form, the CDR3 reads TGCGCCAGCAGCCAGTCCCCGGACAGGATTTCCTACAATGAGCAGTTCTTC.